This TCR beta chain appears in the sequencing data of a study of OX40 agonist ivuxolimab in advanced cancers. Study as a whole: Patients enrolled in dose escalation were diagnosed with hepatocellular carcinoma, melanoma, renal cell or head and neck cancer. Prior checkpoint blockade (anti-PD-1, anti-PD-L1 or anti-CTLA-4) was permitted; around 39% had it. Participants, approximately 80% male, averaged roughly 59 years of age, ranging from about 23 to 80.

Profiling relied on immunoSEQ multiplex PCR, and the TCRdb table lists in-frame clones only, not all of them. The sample records about 48,000 clones, 88% being singletons. This CDR3 contains 15 residues. V gave up 5 bases and J gave up 3 bases, with 13 bases separating them. CDR1 is SGHNT, CDR2 YENEEA, per germline. The V gene is TRBV11-3, the J gene TRBJ2-2; tentative D call: TRBD2 (6 bases). The sequences come from CD4+ or CD8+ T cells sorted from blood, collected in a trial of the OX40 agonist ivuxolimab. The source is an adult with an advanced solid tumor such as melanoma, head and neck, liver or kidney cancer. CDR3 bases: TGTGCCAGCAGCCTCAGCGGGTATCACACCGGGGAGCTGTTTTTT. It is translated as CASSLSGYHTGELFF. The variable domain in full, completed from reference TRBV11-3 and TRBJ2-2, reads EAGVVQSPRYKIIEKKQPVAFWCNPISGHNTLYWYLQNLGQGPELLIRYENEEAVDDSQLPKDRFSAERLKGVDSTLKIQPAELGDSAVYLCASSLSGYHTGELFFGEGSRLTVL.